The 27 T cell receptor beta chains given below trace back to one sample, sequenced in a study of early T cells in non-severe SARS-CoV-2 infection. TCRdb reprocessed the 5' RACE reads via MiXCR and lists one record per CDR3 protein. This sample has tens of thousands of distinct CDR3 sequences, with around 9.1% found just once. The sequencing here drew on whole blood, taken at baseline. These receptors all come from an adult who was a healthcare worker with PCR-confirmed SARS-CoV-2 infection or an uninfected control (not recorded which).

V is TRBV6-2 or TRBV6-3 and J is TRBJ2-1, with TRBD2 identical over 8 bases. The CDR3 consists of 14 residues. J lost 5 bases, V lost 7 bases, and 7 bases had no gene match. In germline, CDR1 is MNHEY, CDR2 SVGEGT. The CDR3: CASTISGGDNEQFF. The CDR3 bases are TGTGCCAGCACCATAAGCGGGGGAGACAATGAGCAGTTCTTC.

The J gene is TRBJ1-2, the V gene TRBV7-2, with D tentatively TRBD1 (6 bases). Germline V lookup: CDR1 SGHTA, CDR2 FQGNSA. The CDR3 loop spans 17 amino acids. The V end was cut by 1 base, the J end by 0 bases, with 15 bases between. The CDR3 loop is CASSLVRGQRANYGYTF. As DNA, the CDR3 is TGTGCCAGCAGCTTAGTTAGGGGACAACGAGCTAACTATGGCTACACCTTC.

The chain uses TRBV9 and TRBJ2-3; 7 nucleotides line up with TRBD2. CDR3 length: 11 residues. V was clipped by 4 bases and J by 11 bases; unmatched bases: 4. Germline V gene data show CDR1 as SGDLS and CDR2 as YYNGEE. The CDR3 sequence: CASSQSGMQYF. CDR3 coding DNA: TGTGCCAGCAGCCAGAGCGGGATGCAGTATTTT.

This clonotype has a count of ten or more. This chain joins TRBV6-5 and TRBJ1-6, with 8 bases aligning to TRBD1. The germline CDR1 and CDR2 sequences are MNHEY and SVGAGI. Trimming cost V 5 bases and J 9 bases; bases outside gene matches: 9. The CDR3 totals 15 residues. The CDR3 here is CASSIGGQGGSPLHF. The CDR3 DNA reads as TGTGCCAGCAGTATAGGCGGACAGGGAGGTTCACCCCTCCACTTT.

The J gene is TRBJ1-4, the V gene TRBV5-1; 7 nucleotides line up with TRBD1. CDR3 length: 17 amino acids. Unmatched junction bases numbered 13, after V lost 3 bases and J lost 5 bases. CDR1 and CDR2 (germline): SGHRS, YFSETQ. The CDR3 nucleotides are TGCGCCAGCAGCTCCGCATTAGCGGGACAGCCCAATGAAAAACTGTTTTTT. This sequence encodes CASSSALAGQPNEKLFF. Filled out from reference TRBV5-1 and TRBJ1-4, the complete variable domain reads KAGVTQTPRYLIKTRGQQVTLSCSPISGHRSVSWYQQTPGQGLQFLFEYFSETQRNKGNFPGRFSGRQFSNSRSEMNVSTLELGDSALYLCASSSALAGQPNEKLFFGSGTQLSVL.

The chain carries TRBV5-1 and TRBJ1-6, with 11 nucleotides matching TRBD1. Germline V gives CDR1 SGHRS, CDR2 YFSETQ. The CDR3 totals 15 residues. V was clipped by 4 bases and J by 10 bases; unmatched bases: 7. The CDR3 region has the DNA TGCGCCAGCAGCCCCGGACAGGGGGCCAGATCACCCCTCCACTTT. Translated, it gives CASSPGQGARSPLHF.

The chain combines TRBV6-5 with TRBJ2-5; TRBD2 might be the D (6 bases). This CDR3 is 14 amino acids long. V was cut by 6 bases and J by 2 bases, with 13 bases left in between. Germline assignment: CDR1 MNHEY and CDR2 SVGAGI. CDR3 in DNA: TGTGCCAGCAGGCCCCCGGGGGTACAAGAGACCCAGTACTTC. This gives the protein CASRPPGVQETQYF.

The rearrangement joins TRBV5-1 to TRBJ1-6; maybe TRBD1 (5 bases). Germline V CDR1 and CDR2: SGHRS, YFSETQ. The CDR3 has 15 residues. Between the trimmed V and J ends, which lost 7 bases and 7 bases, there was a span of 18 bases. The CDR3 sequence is CASCDGAVENSPLHF. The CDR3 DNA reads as TGCGCCAGCTGCGATGGGGCGGTTGAGAATTCACCCCTCCACTTT.

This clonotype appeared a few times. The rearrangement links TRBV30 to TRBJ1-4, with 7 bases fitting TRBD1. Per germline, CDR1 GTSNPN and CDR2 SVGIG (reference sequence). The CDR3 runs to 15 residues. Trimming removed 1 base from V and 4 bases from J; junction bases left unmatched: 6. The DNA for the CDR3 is TGTGCCTGGAGTGCCTACAGGGGCGGTAATGAAAAACTGTTTTTT. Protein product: CAWSAYRGGNEKLFF.

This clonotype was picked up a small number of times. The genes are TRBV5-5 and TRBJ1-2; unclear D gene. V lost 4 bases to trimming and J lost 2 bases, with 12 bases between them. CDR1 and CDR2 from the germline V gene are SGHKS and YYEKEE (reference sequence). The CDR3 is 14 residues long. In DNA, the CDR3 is TGTGCCAGCAGCCCCATACTCGCAAACTATGGCTACACCTTC. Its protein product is CASSPILANYGYTF.

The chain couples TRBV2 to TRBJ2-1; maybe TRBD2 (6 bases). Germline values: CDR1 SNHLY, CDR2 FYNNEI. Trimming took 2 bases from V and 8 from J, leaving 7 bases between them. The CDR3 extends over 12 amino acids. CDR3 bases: TGTGCCAGCAGTGAATCGGGAGATGAGCAGTTCTTC. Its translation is CASSESGDEQFF.

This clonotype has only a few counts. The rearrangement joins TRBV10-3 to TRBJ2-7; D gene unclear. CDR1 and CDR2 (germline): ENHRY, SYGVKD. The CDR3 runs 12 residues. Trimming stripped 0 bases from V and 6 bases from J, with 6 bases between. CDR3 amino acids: CAISESGREQYF. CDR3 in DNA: TGTGCCATCAGTGAGTCGGGTCGCGAGCAGTACTTC.

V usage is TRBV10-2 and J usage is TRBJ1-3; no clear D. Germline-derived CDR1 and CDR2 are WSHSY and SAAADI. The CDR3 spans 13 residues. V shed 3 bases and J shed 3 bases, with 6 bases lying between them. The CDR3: CASSEVNGNTIYF. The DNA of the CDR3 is TGCGCCAGCAGTGAAGTGAATGGAAACACCATATATTTT.

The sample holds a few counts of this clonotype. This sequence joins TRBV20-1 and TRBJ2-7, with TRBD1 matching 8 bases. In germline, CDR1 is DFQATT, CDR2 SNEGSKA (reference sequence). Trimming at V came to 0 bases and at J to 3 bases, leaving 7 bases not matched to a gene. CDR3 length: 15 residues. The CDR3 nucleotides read TGCAGTGCTAGAGATCCCCACAGGGGGGTCTACGAGCAGTACTTC. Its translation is CSARDPHRGVYEQYF.

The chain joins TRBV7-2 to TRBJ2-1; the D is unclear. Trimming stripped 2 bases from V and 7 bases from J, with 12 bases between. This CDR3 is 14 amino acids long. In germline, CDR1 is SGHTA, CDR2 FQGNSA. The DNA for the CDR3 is TGTGCCAGCAGCTTAAAAGTGGGCCTGAATGAGCAGTTCTTC. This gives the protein CASSLKVGLNEQFF.

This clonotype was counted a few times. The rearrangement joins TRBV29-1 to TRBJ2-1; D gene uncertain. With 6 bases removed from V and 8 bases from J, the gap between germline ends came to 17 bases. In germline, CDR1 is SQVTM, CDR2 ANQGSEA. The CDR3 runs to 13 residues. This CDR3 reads CSVTRVGAHEQFF. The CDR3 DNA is TGCAGCGTGACCCGAGTAGGAGCGCATGAGCAGTTCTTC.

The CDR3 sequence is CASSLDPFTDTQYF. The CDR3 nucleotides read TGTGCCAGCAGCTTAGATCCTTTCACAGATACGCAGTATTTT. The chain carries TRBV11-3 and TRBJ2-3; D not certain. This CDR3 has 14 amino acids. Looked up from germline, CDR1 is SGHNT and CDR2 is YENEEA. The V gene lost 0 bases and the J gene lost 2 bases, with 6 bases spanning the gap. Drawing the rest from reference TRBV11-3 and TRBJ2-3, the complete variable domain is EAGVVQSPRYKIIEKKQPVAFWCNPISGHNTLYWYLQNLGQGPELLIRYENEEAVDDSQLPKDRFSAERLKGVDSTLKIQPAELGDSAVYLCASSLDPFTDTQYFGPGTRLTVL.

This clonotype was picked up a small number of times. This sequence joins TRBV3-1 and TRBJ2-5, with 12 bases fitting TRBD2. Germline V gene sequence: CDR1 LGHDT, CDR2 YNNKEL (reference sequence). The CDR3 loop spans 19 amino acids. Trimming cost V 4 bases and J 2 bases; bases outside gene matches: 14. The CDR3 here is CASSRPRWTSGASQETQYF. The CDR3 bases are TGTGCCAGCAGCCGCCCCCGGTGGACTAGCGGGGCCTCGCAAGAGACCCAGTACTTC.

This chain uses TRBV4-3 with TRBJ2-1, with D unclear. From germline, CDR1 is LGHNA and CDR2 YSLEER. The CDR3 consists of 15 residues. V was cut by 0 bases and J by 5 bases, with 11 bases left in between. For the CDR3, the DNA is TGCGCCAGCAGCCAAGATTGGGGTAGAGACAATGAGCAGTTCTTC. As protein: CASSQDWGRDNEQFF.

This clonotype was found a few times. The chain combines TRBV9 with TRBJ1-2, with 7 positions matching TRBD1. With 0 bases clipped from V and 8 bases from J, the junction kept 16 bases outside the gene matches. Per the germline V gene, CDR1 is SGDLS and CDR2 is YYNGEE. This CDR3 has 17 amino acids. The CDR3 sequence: CASSVGGDSPLPGGYTF. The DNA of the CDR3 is TGTGCCAGCAGCGTAGGAGGGGACAGCCCCTTACCAGGCGGCTACACCTTC.

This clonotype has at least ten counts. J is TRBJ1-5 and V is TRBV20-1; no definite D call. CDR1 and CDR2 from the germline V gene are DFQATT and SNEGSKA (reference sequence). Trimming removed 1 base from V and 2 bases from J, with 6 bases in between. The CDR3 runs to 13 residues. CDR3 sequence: CSARARGNQPQHF. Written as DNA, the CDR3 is TGCAGTGCTAGAGCCCGGGGCAATCAGCCCCAGCATTTT.

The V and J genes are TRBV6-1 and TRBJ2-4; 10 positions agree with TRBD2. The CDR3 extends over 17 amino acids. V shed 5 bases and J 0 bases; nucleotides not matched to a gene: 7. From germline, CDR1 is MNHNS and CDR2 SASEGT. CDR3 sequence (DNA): TGTGCCAGCAGTTGGACTAGCGGTAACCTAGCCAAAAACATTCAGTACTTC. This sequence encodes CASSWTSGNLAKNIQYF.

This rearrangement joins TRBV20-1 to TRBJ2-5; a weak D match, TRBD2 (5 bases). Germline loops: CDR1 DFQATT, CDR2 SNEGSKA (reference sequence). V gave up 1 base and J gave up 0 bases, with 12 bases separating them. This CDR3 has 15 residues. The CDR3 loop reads CSARVSGSYQETQYF. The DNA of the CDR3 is TGCAGTGCTAGAGTCTCGGGGAGTTACCAAGAGACCCAGTACTTC.

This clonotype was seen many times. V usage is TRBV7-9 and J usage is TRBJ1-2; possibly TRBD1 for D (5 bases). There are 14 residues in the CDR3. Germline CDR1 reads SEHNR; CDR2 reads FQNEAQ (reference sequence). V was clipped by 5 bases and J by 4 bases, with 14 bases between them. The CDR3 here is CASSRDGDFYGYTF. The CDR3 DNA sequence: TGTGCCAGCAGCCGGGACGGTGACTTCTATGGCTACACCTTC.

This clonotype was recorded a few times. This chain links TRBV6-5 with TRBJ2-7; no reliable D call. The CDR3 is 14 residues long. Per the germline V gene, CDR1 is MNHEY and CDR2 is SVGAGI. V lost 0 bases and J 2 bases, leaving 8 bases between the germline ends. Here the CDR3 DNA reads TGTGCCAGCAGTTACTCAGGTACACCCTACGAGCAGTACTTC. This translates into CASSYSGTPYEQYF.

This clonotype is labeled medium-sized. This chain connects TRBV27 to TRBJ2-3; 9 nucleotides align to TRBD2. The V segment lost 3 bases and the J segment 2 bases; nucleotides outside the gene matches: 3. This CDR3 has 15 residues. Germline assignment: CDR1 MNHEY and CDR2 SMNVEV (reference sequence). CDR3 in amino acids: CASSFLAGTTDTQYF. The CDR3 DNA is TGTGCCAGCAGTTTCCTAGCGGGGACCACAGATACGCAGTATTTT.

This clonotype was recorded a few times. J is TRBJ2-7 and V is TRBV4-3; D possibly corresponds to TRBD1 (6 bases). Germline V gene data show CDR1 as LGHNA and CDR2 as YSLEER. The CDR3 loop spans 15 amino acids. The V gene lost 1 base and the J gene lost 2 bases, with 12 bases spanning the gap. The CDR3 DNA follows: TGCGCCAGCAGCCAAGGGTATGCAGGGGCCTACGAGCAGTACTTC. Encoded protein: CASSQGYAGAYEQYF.